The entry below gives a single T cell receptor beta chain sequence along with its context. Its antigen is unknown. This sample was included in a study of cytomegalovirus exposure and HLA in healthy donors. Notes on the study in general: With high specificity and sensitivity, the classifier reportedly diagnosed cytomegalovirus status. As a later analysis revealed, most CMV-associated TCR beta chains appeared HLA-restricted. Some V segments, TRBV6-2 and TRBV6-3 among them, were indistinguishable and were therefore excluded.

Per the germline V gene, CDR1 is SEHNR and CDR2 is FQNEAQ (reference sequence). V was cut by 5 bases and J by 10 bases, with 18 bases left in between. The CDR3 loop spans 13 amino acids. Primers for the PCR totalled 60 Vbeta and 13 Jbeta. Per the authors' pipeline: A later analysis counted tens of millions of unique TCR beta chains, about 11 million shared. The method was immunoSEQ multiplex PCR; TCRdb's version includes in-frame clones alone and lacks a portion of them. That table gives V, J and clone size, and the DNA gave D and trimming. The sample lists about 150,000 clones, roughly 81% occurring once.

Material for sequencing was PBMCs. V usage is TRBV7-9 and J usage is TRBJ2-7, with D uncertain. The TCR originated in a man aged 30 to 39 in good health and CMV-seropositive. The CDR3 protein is CASSPLTSRLQYV. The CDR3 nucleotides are TGTGCCAGCAGCCCGTTGACCTCGAGACTTCAGTACGTC.